This T cell receptor (beta chain) is drawn from a study of multiple sclerosis patients with progressive multifocal leukoencephalopathy. Synthetic inline TR CDR3 controls covering all V-J pairings were spiked into each PCR. The table came from immunoSEQ multiplex PCR; TCRdb's copy has only in-frame clones and leaves some out. The sample carries under 35,000 clones, 85% to 95% recorded once. The V end lost 5 bases, the J end lost 2 bases, and 12 bases lay between the germline ends. CDR3 length: 14 amino acids. The germline gives CDR1 SGHVS, CDR2 FQNEAQ. Regarding time point: before natalizumab initiation.

The chain is built from TRBV7-8 and TRBJ1-2; D is possibly TRBD1 (6 bases). Sequencing was done on a sample of PBMCs. The TCR was taken from a man aged 25 to 40 with multiple sclerosis. The chain's CDR3 is CASSRLQGNYGYTF. In DNA, the CDR3 is TGTGCCAGCAGCCGACTACAGGGAAACTATGGCTACACCTTC. The full variable domain, in which reference TRBV7-8 and TRBJ1-2 provide the parts outside the CDR3, is GAGVSQSPRYKVAKRGQDVALRCDPISGHVSLFWYQQALGQGPEFLTYFQNEAQLDKSGLPSDRFFAERPEGSVSTLKIQRTQQEDSAVYLCASSRLQGNYGYTFGSGTRLTVV.